This T cell receptor beta chain derives from a study of cytomegalovirus exposure and HLA in healthy donors (dated by TCRdb to about 2017). About the investigation overall: According to a later analysis, one platform produced both the 100 to 150 validation repertoires and the 670 or so repertoires of the first cohort. The aim of the study was to test whether cataloging public T cell receptors could identify signatures of past pathogen exposure. Besides the first cohort of 666 subjects, a separate validation cohort made up of roughly 130 different subjects was used. To predict cytomegalovirus infection status, the study combined high-throughput TCR immunosequencing, statistical association of individual TCRs with disease status, and machine learning. What the study reported, not specific to this receptor: A later analysis had no HLA typing for the validation cohort, so co-occurrence there was scored across all 130 or so repertoires. Cytomegalovirus status was reported to be diagnosed by the classifier with high specificity and sensitivity in both the original and validation cohorts. The authors suggested that the approach could potentially be generalized to other disease states and immunological phenotypes. While some public TCRs were present in many individuals, most TCR sequences turned up only very rarely across donors. A later analysis found that TCRs clustered in the first cohort also tended to co-occur in the roughly 110 validation repertoires, with 94% of cluster scores above 0. A total of around 150 TCR beta chains were listed by the study as associated with cytomegalovirus. A few of the identified cytomegalovirus-associated TCR beta chains were confirmed in vitro to be specific for cytomegalovirus antigens.

In regard to this clone: Its antigen target is currently unknown. The record has no base qualities; no much larger clone is one base away.

The library relied on the immunoSEQ multiplex PCR assay. For the original study's pipeline: A statistical classification framework was developed to diagnose cytomegalovirus status using the catalog of TCR beta chain sequences. The table comes from immuneACCESS by way of TCRdb, which keeps in-frame sequences with V and J called. Part of the clones is missing from these tables; in studies checked, under half for an unresolved V gene and the rest for unknown reasons. V, J and clone size derive from that table, while D and trimming were established from the DNA sequence. Across this sample there are some 110,000 clones, with 90% to 95% seen only once. The ten largest make up more than 0.9% of the sample. Between the V and J ends, shortened by 5 bases and 5 bases respectively, the junction contains 12 bases. The CDR3 contains 13 residues, cysteine and phenylalanine counted. The sequence is cut down to CDR3 DNA, 39 bases in frame from base 1. From a lookup of the germline V gene, CDR1 and CDR2 are MDHEN and SYDVKM.

The donors were included in the validation cohort of over a hundred subjects, a group kept apart from the approximately 670-subject first cohort. Here the chain combines TRBV28 and TRBJ1-1; possibly the D gene is TRBD1, per 5 matching bases. Specimen: PBMCs. This TCR was sampled from a woman under 30 in good health and CMV-seronegative. The CDR3 here reads CASSTGRGTEAFF. In nucleotides, the sequence is TGTGCCAGCAGTACGGGCCGGGGGACTGAAGCTTTCTTT.